The rows below give T cell receptor beta chains drawn from one sample of a study of blood T cell repertoires in COVID-19. Some clones are missing from TCRdb's copy, which holds only in-frame ones; the method was immunoSEQ multiplex PCR. The table lists around 250,000 clones, 75% to 90% of them singletons. Sequencing input: peripheral blood. Receptors originate from a human donor in a cohort sampled during active COVID-19. The CDR3 runs from the conserved cysteine through the conserved F or W. Fields, in order: V gene, J gene, D gene, clone size, CDR3 protein, CDR3 DNA. A D gene is named only where the DNA matches it firmly. Rows may omit the clone size; those that give it use once, few, many or a size class.

v_gene: TRBV9; j_gene: TRBJ2-7; d_gene: TRBD2; abundance: NA; CDR3aa: CASSAGTSGIQSSYEQYF; CDR3nt: TGTGCCAGCAGCGCCGGGACTAGCGGGATCCAGTCCTCCTACGAGCAGTACTTC
v_gene: TRBV4-1; j_gene: TRBJ2-3; d_gene: NA; abundance: NA; CDR3aa: CASSQDRRDTQYF; CDR3nt: TGCGCCAGCAGCCAAGATCGTAGAGATACGCAGTATTTT
v_gene: TRBV11-2; j_gene: TRBJ2-7; d_gene: NA; abundance: NA; CDR3aa: CASSVTGFSSYEQYF; CDR3nt: TGTGCCAGCAGCGTTACAGGGTTTAGCTCCTACGAGCAGTACTTC
v_gene: TRBV6-5; j_gene: TRBJ1-5; d_gene: NA; abundance: NA; CDR3aa: CASSFIPGGDQPQHF; CDR3nt: TGTGCCAGCAGTTTTATCCCCGGAGGCGATCAGCCCCAGCATTTT
v_gene: TRBV10-2; j_gene: TRBJ2-7; d_gene: NA; abundance: NA; CDR3aa: CASYSDNSYEQYF; CDR3nt: TGCGCCAGTTACTCGGACAACTCCTACGAGCAGTACTTC
v_gene: TRBV7-2; j_gene: TRBJ2-1; d_gene: TRBD2; abundance: NA; CDR3aa: CASSVTSGGYNEQFF; CDR3nt: TGTGCCAGCAGCGTCACTAGCGGGGGTTACAATGAGCAGTTCTTC
v_gene: TRBV21-1; j_gene: TRBJ2-5; d_gene: NA; abundance: NA; CDR3aa: CASTQPIVRGKGETQYF; CDR3nt: TGTGCCAGCACCCAGCCAATTGTCAGGGGTAAGGGAGAGACCCAGTACTTC
v_gene: TRBV9; j_gene: TRBJ1-5; d_gene: NA; abundance: NA; CDR3aa: CASSVAAMGPQHF; CDR3nt: TGTGCCAGCAGCGTAGCAGCGATGGGGCCCCAGCATTTT
v_gene: TRBV5-1; j_gene: TRBJ2-2; d_gene: TRBD2; abundance: NA; CDR3aa: CASSPYGGLAGGIGDTGELFF; CDR3nt: TGCGCCAGCAGCCCCTACGGAGGACTAGCGGGGGGAATTGGGGACACCGGGGAGCTGTTTTTT
v_gene: TRBV7-2; j_gene: TRBJ2-1; d_gene: NA; abundance: once; CDR3aa: CASTIRGGRGRPYNEQFF; CDR3nt: TGTGCCAGCACCATCCGCGGGGGACGGGGGCGTCCCTACAATGAGCAGTTCTTC
v_gene: TRBV6-4; j_gene: TRBJ2-3; d_gene: NA; abundance: NA; CDR3aa: CASSDPKTGTELTDTQYF; CDR3nt: TGTGCCAGCAGTGACCCTAAAACCGGGACTGAACTCACAGATACGCAGTATTTT
v_gene: TRBV5-4; j_gene: TRBJ2-7; d_gene: TRBD2; abundance: NA; CDR3aa: CASSLGLSGGAYEQYF; CDR3nt: TGTGCCAGCAGCTTGGGATTGTCGGGAGGGGCCTACGAGCAGTACTTC
v_gene: TRBV5-1; j_gene: TRBJ2-3; d_gene: NA; abundance: NA; CDR3aa: CASRGANRATDTQYF; CDR3nt: TGCGCCAGCAGAGGGGCGAACAGGGCCACAGATACGCAGTATTTT
v_gene: TRBV7-9; j_gene: TRBJ2-3; d_gene: NA; abundance: NA; CDR3aa: CASSLVGGTDTQYF; CDR3nt: TGTGCCAGCAGCTTAGTCGGGGGCACAGATACGCAGTATTTT
v_gene: TRBV3-1/TRBV3-2; j_gene: TRBJ2-6; d_gene: TRBD1; abundance: NA; CDR3aa: CASGLLTGAGANVLTF; CDR3nt: TGTGCCAGCGGGCTCCTAACAGGGGCTGGGGCCAACGTCCTGACTTTC
v_gene: TRBV2; j_gene: TRBJ2-3; d_gene: TRBD2; abundance: once; CDR3aa: CASMETSGSLDTQYF; CDR3nt: TGTGCCAGCATGGAGACTAGCGGGAGTTTAGATACGCAGTATTTT
v_gene: TRBV29-1; j_gene: TRBJ1-1; d_gene: TRBD1; abundance: NA; CDR3aa: CSVGTGVATEAFF; CDR3nt: TGCAGCGTGGGGACAGGGGTGGCCACTGAAGCTTTCTTT
v_gene: TRBV7-8; j_gene: TRBJ1-4; d_gene: TRBD1; abundance: few; CDR3aa: CASSIWGQSNEKLFF; CDR3nt: TGTGCCAGCAGTATCTGGGGACAGAGCAATGAAAAACTGTTTTTT
v_gene: TRBV6-5; j_gene: TRBJ2-3; d_gene: TRBD2; abundance: NA; CDR3aa: CASTPGGDTQYF; CDR3nt: TGTGCCAGCACCCCGGGGGGAGATACGCAGTATTTT
v_gene: TRBV7-9; j_gene: TRBJ2-7; d_gene: TRBD2; abundance: NA; CDR3aa: CASSNSGGLAYEQYF; CDR3nt: TGTGCCAGCAGCAATAGCGGGGGTTTAGCGTACGAGCAGTACTTC
v_gene: TRBV5-5; j_gene: TRBJ2-7; d_gene: TRBD1; abundance: NA; CDR3aa: CASSVDLGQGYEQYF; CDR3nt: TGTGCCAGCAGCGTTGACCTAGGACAGGGCTACGAGCAGTACTTC
v_gene: TRBV19; j_gene: TRBJ1-5; d_gene: NA; abundance: few; CDR3aa: CASTFGGQPQHF; CDR3nt: TGTGCCAGTACGTTCGGCGGCCAGCCCCAGCATTTT
v_gene: TRBV5-1; j_gene: TRBJ2-7; d_gene: NA; abundance: few; CDR3aa: CASSLHTTPSGEQYF; CDR3nt: TGCGCCAGCAGCTTGCACACTACCCCATCTGGCGAGCAGTACTTC
v_gene: TRBV28; j_gene: TRBJ2-1; d_gene: NA; abundance: NA; CDR3aa: CASRSTRQGGYNEQFF; CDR3nt: TGTGCCAGCAGGTCCACTCGACAAGGAGGGTACAATGAGCAGTTCTTC
v_gene: TRBV19; j_gene: TRBJ2-7; d_gene: NA; abundance: NA; CDR3aa: CASSIVGRTTEQYF; CDR3nt: TGTGCCAGTAGTATAGTCGGGAGAACTACAGAGCAGTACTTC
v_gene: TRBV4-2; j_gene: TRBJ1-3; d_gene: TRBD1; abundance: few; CDR3aa: CASSQVTGAGNTIYF; CDR3nt: TGTGCCAGCAGCCAAGTTACAGGGGCTGGAAACACCATATATTTT
v_gene: TRBV28; j_gene: TRBJ2-7; d_gene: TRBD1; abundance: NA; CDR3aa: CASSSHGTGPYEQYF; CDR3nt: TGTGCCAGCAGTTCGCACGGGACAGGCCCTTACGAGCAGTACTTC
v_gene: TRBV7-9; j_gene: TRBJ1-6; d_gene: NA; abundance: NA; CDR3aa: CASSFGGFLSPLHF; CDR3nt: TGTGCCAGCAGCTTCGGAGGGTTTCTCTCTCCCCTCCACTTT
v_gene: TRBV18; j_gene: TRBJ2-3; d_gene: TRBD1; abundance: NA; CDR3aa: CASSPVGTGRGDTQYF; CDR3nt: TGTGCCAGCTCACCAGTTGGGACAGGGCGGGGAGATACGCAGTATTTT
v_gene: TRBV19; j_gene: TRBJ1-1; d_gene: NA; abundance: NA; CDR3aa: CASRPPGRGQTPTEAFF; CDR3nt: TGTGCCAGTAGACCCCCCGGTAGGGGACAAACCCCCACTGAAGCTTTCTTT
v_gene: TRBV2; j_gene: TRBJ2-2; d_gene: TRBD2; abundance: NA; CDR3aa: CASSVSAGGRTGELFF; CDR3nt: TGTGCCAGCAGTGTCAGTGCGGGGGGGCGAACCGGGGAGCTGTTTTTT